Sequencing of this T cell receptor beta chain was carried out in a study of cytomegalovirus exposure and HLA in healthy donors. Whole-study results and caveats: The productive fraction for most TCR beta V segments was about 87% or about 30% in an earlier analysis.

Nominally healthy donors were sampled, though unrecorded immune exposures were likely. Points on this clone: Its antigen remains unknown. Additional DNA sequences in this sample encode the identical CDR3.

Vbeta (60) and Jbeta (13) primers were used in the PCR. Original analysis: Later reanalysis found 80 million or so unique TCR beta chains, some 10 million of them shared. Here immunoSEQ multiplex PCR was the method, and the copy in TCRdb shows in-frame clones only, minus some. Clone size and V and J calls were adopted from that table, with D and trimming inferred from the DNA. The table lists 150,000 or so clones, roughly 77% of them singletons. Germline CDR1 SGDLS, CDR2 YYNGEE. V dropped 0 bases and J dropped 3 bases, with 16 bases sitting between them. The CDR3 is 17 residues long. Source material: PBMCs. V usage is TRBV9 and J usage is TRBJ2-1, with a possible D match to TRBD2 (5 bases). This clonotype originated in a man aged 25-45 years in good health and CMV-seropositive. In DNA, the CDR3 is TGTGCCAGCAGCGTAGCTGGCAAAAGCGGAGGCTACAATGAGCAGTTCTTC. This gives the protein CASSVAGKSGGYNEQFF.